This TCR beta chain originates from a study of shared clonotypes between healthy human individuals. Study-wide background: Three CD4 naive, three CD4 memory, two CD8 naive and one CD8 memory plate were used per donor. Study-level results: Donors were few, which limited the genetic and exposure-history diversity represented.

Around 30,000 T cell genomes, or around 200 ng DNA, went into the sorted-subset replicate PCRs. Assay: immunoSEQ multiplex PCR; the TCRdb copy retains only in-frame clones and omits some. This table holds 2,500,000 or so clones, roughly 93% found once. On this clone itself: Its antigen remains unknown.

V dropped 0 bases and J dropped 7; count of bases not matched to a gene: 10. Germline loops: CDR1 SGHRS, CDR2 YFSETQ. The CDR3 loop spans 16 amino acids. This sequence joins TRBV5-1 and TRBJ2-4; the match to TRBD2 covers 7 bases. The sequence derives from a young man in good health. Some clones in this sample may be carry-over from other donors' samples. The sequenced sample consisted of naive CD4+ T cells from PBMCs. As for subset: CD45RA+ positively selected. The CDR3 loop reads CASSLGAGREGNIQYF. The CDR3 bases are TGCGCCAGCAGCTTGGGTGCAGGGAGGGAAGGGAACATTCAGTACTTC.